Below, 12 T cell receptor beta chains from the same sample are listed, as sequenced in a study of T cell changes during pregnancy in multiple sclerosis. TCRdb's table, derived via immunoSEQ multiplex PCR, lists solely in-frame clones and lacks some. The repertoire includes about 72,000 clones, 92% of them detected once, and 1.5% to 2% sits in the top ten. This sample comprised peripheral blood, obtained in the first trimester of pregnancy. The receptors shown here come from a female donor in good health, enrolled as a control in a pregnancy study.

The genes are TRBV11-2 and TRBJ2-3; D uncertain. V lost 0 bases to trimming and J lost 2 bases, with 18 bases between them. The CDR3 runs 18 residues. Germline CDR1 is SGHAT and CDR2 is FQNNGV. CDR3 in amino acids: CASSLDFPQRLNTDTQYF. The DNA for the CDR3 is TGTGCCAGCAGCTTAGATTTCCCACAACGCCTGAACACAGATACGCAGTATTTT.

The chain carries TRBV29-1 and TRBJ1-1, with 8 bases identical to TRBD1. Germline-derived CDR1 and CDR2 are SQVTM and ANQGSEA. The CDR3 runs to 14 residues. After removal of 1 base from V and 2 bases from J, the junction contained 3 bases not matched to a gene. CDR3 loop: CSVEADRGNTEAFF. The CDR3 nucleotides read TGCAGCGTTGAAGCCGACAGGGGTAACACTGAAGCTTTCTTT.

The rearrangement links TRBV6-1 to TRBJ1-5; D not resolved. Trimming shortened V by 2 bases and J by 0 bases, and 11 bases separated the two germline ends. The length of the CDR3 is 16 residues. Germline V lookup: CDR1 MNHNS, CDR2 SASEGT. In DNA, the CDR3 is TGTGCCAGCAGTGAAAGTGGAGGTTATAGCAATCAGCCCCAGCATTTT. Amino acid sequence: CASSESGGYSNQPQHF.

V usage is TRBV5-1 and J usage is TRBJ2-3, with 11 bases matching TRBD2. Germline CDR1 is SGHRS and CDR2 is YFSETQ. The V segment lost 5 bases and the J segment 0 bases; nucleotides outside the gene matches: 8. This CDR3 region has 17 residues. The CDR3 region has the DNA TGCGCCAGCAGGACTAGCGGGGCCCTACTAAGCACAGATACGCAGTATTTT. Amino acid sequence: CASRTSGALLSTDTQYF.

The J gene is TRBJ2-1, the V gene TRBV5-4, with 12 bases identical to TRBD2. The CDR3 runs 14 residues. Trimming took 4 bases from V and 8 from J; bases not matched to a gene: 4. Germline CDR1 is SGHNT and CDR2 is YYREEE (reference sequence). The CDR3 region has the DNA TGTGCCAGCAGCCCGACTAGCGGGAGAGATGAGCAGTTCTTC. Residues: CASSPTSGRDEQFF.

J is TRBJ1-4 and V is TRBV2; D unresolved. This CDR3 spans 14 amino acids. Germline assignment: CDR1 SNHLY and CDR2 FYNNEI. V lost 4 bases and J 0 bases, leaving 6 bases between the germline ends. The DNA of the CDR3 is TGTGCCAGCAGTGTTCTTTCAACTAATGAAAAACTGTTTTTT. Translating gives CASSVLSTNEKLFF. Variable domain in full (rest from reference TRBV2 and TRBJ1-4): EPEVTQTPSHQVTQMGQEVILRCVPISNHLYFYWYRQILGQKVEFLVSFYNNEISEKSEIFDDQFSVERPDGSNFTLKIRSTKLEDSAMYFCASSVLSTNEKLFFGSGTQLSVL.

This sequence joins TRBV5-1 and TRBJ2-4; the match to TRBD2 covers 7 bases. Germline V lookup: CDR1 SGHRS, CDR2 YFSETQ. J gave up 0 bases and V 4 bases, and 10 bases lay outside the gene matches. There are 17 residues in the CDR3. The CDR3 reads CASSLPTSELAKNIQYF. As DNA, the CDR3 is TGCGCCAGCAGCCTGCCTACTAGCGAGCTAGCCAAAAACATTCAGTACTTC.

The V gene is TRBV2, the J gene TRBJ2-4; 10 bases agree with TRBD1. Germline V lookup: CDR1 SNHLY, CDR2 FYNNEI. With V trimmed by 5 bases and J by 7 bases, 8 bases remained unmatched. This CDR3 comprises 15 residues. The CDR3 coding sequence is TGTGCCAGCAGTCAAAGGACAGGGGGAGGTAACATTCAGTACTTC. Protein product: CASSQRTGGGNIQYF. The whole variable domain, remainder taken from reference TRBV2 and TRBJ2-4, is EPEVTQTPSHQVTQMGQEVILRCVPISNHLYFYWYRQILGQKVEFLVSFYNNEISEKSEIFDDQFSVERPDGSNFTLKIRSTKLEDSAMYFCASSQRTGGGNIQYFGAGTRLSVL.

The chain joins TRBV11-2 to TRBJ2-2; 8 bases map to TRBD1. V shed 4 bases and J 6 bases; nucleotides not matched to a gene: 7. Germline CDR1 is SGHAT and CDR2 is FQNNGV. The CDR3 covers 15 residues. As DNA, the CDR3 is TGTGCCAGCAGCTCCCCCAGGGGGCGGGCCGGGGAGCTGTTTTTT. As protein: CASSSPRGRAGELFF. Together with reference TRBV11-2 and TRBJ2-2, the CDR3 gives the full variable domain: EAGVAQSPRYKIIEKRQSVAFWCNPISGHATLYWYQQILGQGPKLLIQFQNNGVVDDSQLPKDRFSAERLKGVDSTLKIQPAKLEDSAVYLCASSSPRGRAGELFFGEGSRLTVL.

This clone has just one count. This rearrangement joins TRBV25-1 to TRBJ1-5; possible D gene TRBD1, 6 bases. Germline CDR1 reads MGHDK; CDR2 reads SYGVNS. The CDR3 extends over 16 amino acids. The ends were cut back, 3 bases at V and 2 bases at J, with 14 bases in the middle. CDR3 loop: CASSDAGGLGNQPQHF. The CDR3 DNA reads TGTGCCAGCAGTGATGCGGGGGGCCTTGGCAATCAGCCCCAGCATTTT. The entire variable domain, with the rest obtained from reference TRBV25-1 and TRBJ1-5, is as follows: EADIYQTPRYLVIGTGKKITLECSQTMGHDKMYWYQQDPGMELHLIHYSYGVNSTEKGDLSSESTVSRIRTEHFPLTLESARPSHTSQYLCASSDAGGLGNQPQHFGDGTRLSIL.

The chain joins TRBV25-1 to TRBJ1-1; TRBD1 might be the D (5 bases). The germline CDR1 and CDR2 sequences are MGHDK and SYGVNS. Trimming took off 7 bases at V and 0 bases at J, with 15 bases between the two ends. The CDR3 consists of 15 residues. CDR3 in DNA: TGTGCCAGCACATGGGGGGAGGACCTGAACACTGAAGCTTTCTTT. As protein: CASTWGEDLNTEAFF.

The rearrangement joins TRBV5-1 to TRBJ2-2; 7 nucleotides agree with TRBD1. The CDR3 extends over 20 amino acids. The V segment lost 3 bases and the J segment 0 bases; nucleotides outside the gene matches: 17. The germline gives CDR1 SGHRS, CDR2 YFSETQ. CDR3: CASSSRTNLRQGTNTGELFF. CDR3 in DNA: TGCGCCAGCAGCTCGCGTACAAACCTACGACAGGGCACGAACACCGGGGAGCTGTTTTTT. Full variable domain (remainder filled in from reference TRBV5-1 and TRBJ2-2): KAGVTQTPRYLIKTRGQQVTLSCSPISGHRSVSWYQQTPGQGLQFLFEYFSETQRNKGNFPGRFSGRQFSNSRSEMNVSTLELGDSALYLCASSSRTNLRQGTNTGELFFGEGSRLTVL.